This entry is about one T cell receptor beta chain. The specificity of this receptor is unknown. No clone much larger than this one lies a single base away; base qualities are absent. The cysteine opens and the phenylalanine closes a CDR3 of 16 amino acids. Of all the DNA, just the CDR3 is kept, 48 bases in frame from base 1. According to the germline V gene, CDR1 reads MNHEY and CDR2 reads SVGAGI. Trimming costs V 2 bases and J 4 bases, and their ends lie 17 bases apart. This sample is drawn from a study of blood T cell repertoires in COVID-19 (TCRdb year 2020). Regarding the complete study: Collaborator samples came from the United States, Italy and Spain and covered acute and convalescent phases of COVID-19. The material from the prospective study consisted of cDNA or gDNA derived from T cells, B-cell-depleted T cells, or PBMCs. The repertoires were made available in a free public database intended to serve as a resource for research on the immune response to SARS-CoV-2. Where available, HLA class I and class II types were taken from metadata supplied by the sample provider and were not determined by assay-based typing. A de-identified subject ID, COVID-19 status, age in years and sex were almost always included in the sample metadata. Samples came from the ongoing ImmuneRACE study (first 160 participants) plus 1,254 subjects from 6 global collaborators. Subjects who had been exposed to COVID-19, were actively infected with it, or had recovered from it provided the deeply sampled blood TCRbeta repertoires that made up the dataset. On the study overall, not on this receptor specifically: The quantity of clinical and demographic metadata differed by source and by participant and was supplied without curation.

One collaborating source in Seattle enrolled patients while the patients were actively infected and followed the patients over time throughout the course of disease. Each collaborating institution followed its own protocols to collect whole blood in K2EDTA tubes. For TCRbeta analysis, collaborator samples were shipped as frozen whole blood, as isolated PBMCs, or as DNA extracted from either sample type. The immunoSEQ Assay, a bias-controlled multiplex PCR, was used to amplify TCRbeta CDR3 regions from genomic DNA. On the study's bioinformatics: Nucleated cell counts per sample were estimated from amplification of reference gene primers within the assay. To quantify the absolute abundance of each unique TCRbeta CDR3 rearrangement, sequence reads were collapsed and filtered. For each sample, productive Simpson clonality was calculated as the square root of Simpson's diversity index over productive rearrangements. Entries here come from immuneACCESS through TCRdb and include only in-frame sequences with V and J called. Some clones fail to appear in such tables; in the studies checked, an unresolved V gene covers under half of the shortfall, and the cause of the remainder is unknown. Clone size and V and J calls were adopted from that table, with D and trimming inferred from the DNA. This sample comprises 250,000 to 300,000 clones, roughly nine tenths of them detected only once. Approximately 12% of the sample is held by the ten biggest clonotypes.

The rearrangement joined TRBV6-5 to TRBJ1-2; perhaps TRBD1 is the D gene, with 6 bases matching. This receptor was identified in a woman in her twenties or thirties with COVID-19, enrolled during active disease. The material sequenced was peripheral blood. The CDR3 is CASSYRYQGGGYGYTF. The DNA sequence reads TGTGCCAGCAGTTACCGATATCAGGGAGGGGGCTATGGCTACACCTTC.